The 8 T cell receptor beta chains below were found in one sample sequenced in a study of Graves' ophthalmopathy and Graves' hyperthyroidism. CDR3 regions of TCR beta were amplified from RNA transcripts. RT-PCR with HTBI primers came first, then second-round multiplex PCR. MiXCR, run by TCRdb on the multiplex PCR reads, gives a single entry per CDR3 protein. The sample consists of more than 150,000 distinct CDR3 sequences, about 40% of them appearing once. The sample consisted of peripheral blood. The receptor set was obtained from a woman aged 40 to 50 with Graves' ophthalmopathy.

This clonotype was seen ten or more times. This sequence joins TRBV11-1 and TRBJ2-7; D is perhaps TRBD1 or TRBD2 (5 bases each). V lost 1 base to trimming and J lost 1 base, with 14 bases between them. The germline gives CDR1 SGHAT, CDR2 FQDESV (reference sequence). This CDR3 is 16 amino acids long. CDR3 nucleotides: TGTGCCAGCAGCTTAGATGGGGGACGGAGATCCTACGAGCAGTACTTC. Encoded protein: CASSLDGGRRSYEQYF.

The chain uses TRBV7-3 and TRBJ2-2, with TRBD1 matching 7 bases. V lost 1 base, J lost 7 bases, and 6 bases stayed unmatched. Germline loops: CDR1 SGHTA, CDR2 FQGTGA. CDR3 length: 15 amino acids. The CDR3 protein is CASSLIGGASGELFF. As DNA, the CDR3 is TGTGCCAGCAGCTTAATAGGGGGCGCTAGCGGGGAGCTGTTTTTT.

This clonotype has at least ten counts. The V and J genes are TRBV28 and TRBJ2-5; D gene ambiguous. Germline CDR1 MDHEN, CDR2 SYDVKM. The length of the CDR3 is 13 residues. With 6 bases removed from V and 1 base from J, the gap between germline ends came to 9 bases. CDR3 nucleotides: TGTGCCAGCAGCCCCGGCAGCCAAGAGACCCAGTACTTC. This translates into CASSPGSQETQYF.

V is TRBV12-3 or TRBV12-4 and J is TRBJ1-3; TRBD1 matches at 9 bases. After removal of 1 base from V and 7 bases from J, the junction contained 2 bases not matched to a gene. The CDR3 is made up of 14 amino acids. The CDR3 loop is CASSLGTGENTIYF. CDR3 DNA sequence: TGTGCCAGCAGTTTAGGGACAGGGGAGAACACCATATATTTT.

The V gene is TRBV19, the J gene TRBJ1-1; 8 bases are shared with TRBD1. This CDR3 is built from 14 residues. V dropped 4 bases and J dropped 5; count of bases not matched to a gene: 6. CDR1 and CDR2 (germline): LNHDA, SQIVND (reference sequence). The CDR3 sequence: CASSKHRGWTEAFF. For the CDR3, the DNA is TGTGCCAGTAGTAAACACAGGGGGTGGACTGAAGCTTTCTTT. The complete variable domain, with remaining parts taken from reference TRBV19 and TRBJ1-1, reads DGGITQSPKYLFRKEGQNVTLSCEQNLNHDAMYWYRQDPGQGLRLIYYSQIVNDFQKGDIAEGYSVSREKKESFPLTVTSAQKNPTAFYLCASSKHRGWTEAFFGQGTRLTVV.

The sample holds many counts of this clonotype. The rearrangement uses TRBV30 and TRBJ1-1; tentatively, D is TRBD1 (5 bases). CDR3 length: 13 amino acids. Germline V gives CDR1 GTSNPN, CDR2 SVGIG (reference sequence). Trimming cost V 2 bases and J 5 bases, with 12 bases left between them. The chain's CDR3 is CAWSHQGGTEAFF. The CDR3 region has the DNA TGTGCCTGGAGTCACCAGGGCGGAACTGAAGCTTTCTTT.

The chain links TRBV28 to TRBJ1-2; D not certain. CDR1 is MDHEN, CDR2 SYDVKM, per germline. The CDR3 length is 13 residues. V was pared by 7 bases and J by 7 bases, with 16 bases between. The CDR3 DNA follows: TGTGCCAGCAAGGGCGCATCAGATCGTGGCTACACCTTC. Translation gives CASKGASDRGYTF.

This clonotype was found a few times. CDR3 protein: CASSLAGGGFEQYF. The CDR3 DNA follows: TGTGCCAGCAGCTTAGCGGGAGGAGGTTTCGAGCAGTACTTC. The chain uses TRBV7-2 and TRBJ2-7; TRBD2 is a possible D gene (6 bases). Per germline, CDR1 SGHTA and CDR2 FQGNSA. The CDR3 has 14 residues. V gave up 0 bases and J gave up 6 bases, with 12 bases separating them.